This T cell receptor (beta chain) was obtained from a study of T cells in localized non-small cell lung cancer. Study outcomes and limitations: Tumor showed lower T cell clonality than uninvolved adjacent lung, where it was highest. Analysis by sequencing included only one tumor region, so heterogeneity remains possible. Appearing in adjacent lung were a median approximately 50 of the top 100 tumor clones. Longer survival (overall) was linked to higher T cell density in blood.

Trimming cost V 2 bases and J 2 bases; bases outside gene matches: 6. Germline loops: CDR1 SGHRS, CDR2 YFSETQ. This CDR3 has 16 amino acids. Of note for this clone: Its antigen remains unknown.

Method: immunoSEQ multiplex PCR; TCRdb's copy keeps in-frame clones and lacks some. This table holds roughly 8,000 clones, approximately 90% found once. This receptor was obtained from a male donor at least 60 years old with stage II lung adenocarcinoma. The genes are TRBV5-1 and TRBJ2-2; TRBD2 agrees at 7 bases. The sequenced sample was peripheral blood mononuclear cells, obtained before any cancer treatment. The CDR3 here is CASSFQSGDNTGELFF. The CDR3 DNA follows: TGCGCCAGCAGCTTTCAAAGCGGGGACAACACCGGGGAGCTGTTTTTT.